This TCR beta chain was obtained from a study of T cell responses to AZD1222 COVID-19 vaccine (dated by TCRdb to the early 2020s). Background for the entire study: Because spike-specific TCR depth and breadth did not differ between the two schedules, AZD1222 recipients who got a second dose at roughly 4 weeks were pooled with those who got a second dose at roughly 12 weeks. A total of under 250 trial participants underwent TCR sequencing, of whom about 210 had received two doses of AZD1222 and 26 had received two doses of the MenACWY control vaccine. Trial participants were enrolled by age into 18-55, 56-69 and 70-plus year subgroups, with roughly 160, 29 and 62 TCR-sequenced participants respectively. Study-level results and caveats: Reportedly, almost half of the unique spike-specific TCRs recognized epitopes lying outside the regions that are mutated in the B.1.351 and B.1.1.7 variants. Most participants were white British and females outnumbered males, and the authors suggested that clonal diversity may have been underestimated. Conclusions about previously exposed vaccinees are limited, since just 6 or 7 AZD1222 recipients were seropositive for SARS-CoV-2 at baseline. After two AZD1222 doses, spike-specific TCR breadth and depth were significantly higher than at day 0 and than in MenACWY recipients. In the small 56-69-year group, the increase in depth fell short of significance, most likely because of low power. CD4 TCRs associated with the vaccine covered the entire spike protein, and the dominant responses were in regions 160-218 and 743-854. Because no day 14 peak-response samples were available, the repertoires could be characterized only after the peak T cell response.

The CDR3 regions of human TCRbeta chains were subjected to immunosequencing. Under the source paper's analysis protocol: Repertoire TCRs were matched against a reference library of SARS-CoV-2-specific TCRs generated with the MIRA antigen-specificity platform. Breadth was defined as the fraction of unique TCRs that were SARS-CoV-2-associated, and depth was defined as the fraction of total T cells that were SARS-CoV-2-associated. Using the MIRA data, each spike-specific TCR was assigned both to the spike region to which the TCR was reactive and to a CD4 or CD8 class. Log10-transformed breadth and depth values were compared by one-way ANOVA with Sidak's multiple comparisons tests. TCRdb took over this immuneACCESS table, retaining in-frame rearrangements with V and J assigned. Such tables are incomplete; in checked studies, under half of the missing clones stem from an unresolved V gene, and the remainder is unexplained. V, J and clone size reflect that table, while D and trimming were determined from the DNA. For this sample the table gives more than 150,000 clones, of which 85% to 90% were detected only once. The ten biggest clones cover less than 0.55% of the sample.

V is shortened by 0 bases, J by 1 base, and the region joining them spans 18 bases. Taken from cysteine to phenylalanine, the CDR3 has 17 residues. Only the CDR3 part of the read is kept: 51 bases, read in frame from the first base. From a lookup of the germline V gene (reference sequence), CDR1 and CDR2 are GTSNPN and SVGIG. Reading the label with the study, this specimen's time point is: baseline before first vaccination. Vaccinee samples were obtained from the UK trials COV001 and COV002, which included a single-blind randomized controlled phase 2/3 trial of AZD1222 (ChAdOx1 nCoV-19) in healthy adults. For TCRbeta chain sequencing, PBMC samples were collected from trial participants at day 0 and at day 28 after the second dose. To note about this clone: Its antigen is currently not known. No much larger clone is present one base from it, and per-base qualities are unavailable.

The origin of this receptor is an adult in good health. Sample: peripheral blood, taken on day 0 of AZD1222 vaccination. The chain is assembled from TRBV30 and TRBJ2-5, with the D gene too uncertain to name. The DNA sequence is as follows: TGTGCCTGGAGTGTACGGAGATTCGGTCCAACCCAAGAGACCCAGTACTTC. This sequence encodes CAWSVRRFGPTQETQYF.